The T cell receptor (beta chain) under discussion was sequenced for a study of blood T cell repertoires in COVID-19. Study details: The United States, Italy and Spain were the sources of the acute and convalescent COVID-19 samples. PBMCs, B-cell-depleted T cells, or T cells provided the cDNA or gDNA that made up the material.

The V and J ends lost 2 bases and 8 bases respectively, with 16 bases between them. The CDR3 contains 14 residues. The germline V gene encodes CDR1 SGHRS and CDR2 YFSETQ. Authors' processing steps: It was from reference gene primer amplification that nucleated cell counts were estimated. Measured with immunoSEQ multiplex PCR; TCRdb has only the in-frame clones, and not every one. The DNA gave D and trimming, while V, J and clone size come from that table. The table lists 110,000 or so clones, around 80% of them singletons. This rearrangement joins TRBV5-1 to TRBJ1-1; D remains ambiguous. This TCR was sampled from a man aged 50-59 years with acute or convalescent COVID-19. Sequencing was carried out using peripheral blood. The CDR3 loop reads CASSFYERRREAFF. As DNA, the CDR3 is TGCGCCAGCAGCTTTTATGAGAGGAGGAGGGAAGCTTTCTTT.